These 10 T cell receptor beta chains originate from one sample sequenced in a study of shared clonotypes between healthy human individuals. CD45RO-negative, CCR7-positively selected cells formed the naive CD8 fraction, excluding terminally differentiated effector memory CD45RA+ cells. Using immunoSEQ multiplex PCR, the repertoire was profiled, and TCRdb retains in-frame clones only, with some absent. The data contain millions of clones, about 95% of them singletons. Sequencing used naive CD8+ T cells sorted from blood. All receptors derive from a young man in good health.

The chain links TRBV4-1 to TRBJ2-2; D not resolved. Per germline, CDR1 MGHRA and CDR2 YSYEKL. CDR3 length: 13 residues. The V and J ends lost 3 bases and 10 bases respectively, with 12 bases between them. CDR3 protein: CASSQLDNAELFF. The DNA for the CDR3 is TGCGCCAGCAGCCAGCTCGACAACGCGGAGCTGTTTTTT.

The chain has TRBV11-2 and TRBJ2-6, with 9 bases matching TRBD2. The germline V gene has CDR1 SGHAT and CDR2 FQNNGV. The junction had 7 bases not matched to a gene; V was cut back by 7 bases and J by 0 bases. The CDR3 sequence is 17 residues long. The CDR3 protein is CASTPLAGSSGANVLTF. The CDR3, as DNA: TGTGCCAGCACTCCCCTAGCGGGGAGCTCTGGGGCCAACGTCCTGACTTTC.

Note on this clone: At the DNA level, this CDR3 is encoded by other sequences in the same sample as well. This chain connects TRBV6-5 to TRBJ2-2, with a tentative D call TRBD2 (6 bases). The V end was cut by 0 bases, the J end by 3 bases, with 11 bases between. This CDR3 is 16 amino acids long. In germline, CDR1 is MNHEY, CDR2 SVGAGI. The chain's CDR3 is CASSYSSGEHTGELFF. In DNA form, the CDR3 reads TGTGCCAGCAGTTACTCTTCGGGGGAACACACCGGGGAGCTGTTTTTT.

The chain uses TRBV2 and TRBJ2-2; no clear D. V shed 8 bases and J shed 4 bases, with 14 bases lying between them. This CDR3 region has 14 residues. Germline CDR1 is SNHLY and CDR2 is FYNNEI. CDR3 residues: CASGDSLSTGELFF. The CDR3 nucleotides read TGTGCCAGCGGAGACTCCCTTTCCACCGGGGAGCTGTTTTTT. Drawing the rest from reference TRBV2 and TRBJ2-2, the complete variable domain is EPEVTQTPSHQVTQMGQEVILRCVPISNHLYFYWYRQILGQKVEFLVSFYNNEISEKSEIFDDQFSVERPDGSNFTLKIRSTKLEDSAMYFCASGDSLSTGELFFGEGSRLTVL.

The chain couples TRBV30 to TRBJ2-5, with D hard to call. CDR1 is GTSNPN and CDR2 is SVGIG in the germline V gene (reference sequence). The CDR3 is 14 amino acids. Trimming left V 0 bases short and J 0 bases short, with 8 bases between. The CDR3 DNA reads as TGTGCCTGGAGTGTAGGAGATTACCAAGAGACCCAGTACTTC. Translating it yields CAWSVGDYQETQYF.

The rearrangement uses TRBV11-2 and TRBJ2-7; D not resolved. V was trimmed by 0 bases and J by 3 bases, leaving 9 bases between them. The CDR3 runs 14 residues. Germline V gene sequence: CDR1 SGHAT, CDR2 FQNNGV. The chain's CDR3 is CASSLDWSVYEQYF. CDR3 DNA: TGTGCCAGCAGCTTAGATTGGAGCGTCTACGAGCAGTACTTC.

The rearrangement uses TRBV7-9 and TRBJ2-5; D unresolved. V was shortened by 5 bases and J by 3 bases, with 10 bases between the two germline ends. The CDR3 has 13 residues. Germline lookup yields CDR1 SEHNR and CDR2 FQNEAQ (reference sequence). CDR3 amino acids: CASSDPWEETQYF. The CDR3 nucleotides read TGTGCCAGCAGCGACCCTTGGGAAGAGACCCAGTACTTC.

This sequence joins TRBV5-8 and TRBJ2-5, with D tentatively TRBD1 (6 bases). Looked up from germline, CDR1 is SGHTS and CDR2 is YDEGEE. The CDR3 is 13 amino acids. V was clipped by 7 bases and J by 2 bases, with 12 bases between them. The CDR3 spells CASSTGHQETQYF. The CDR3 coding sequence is TGTGCCAGCTCTACAGGGCATCAAGAGACCCAGTACTTC.

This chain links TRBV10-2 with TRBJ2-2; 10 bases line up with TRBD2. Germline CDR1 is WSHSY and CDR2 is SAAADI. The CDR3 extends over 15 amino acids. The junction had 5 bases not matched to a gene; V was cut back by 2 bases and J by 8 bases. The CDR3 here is CASSELAGVPGELFF. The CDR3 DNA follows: TGCGCCAGCAGTGAGCTAGCGGGGGTCCCAGGGGAGCTGTTTTTT.

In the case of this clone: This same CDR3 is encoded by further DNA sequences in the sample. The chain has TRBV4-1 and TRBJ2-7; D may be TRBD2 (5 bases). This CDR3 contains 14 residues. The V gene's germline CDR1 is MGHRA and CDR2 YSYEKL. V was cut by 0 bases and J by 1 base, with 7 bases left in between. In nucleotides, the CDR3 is TGCGCCAGCAGCCAAGACGGGGAATCCTACGAGCAGTACTTC. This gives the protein CASSQDGESYEQYF.